The TCR beta chain described here comes from a study of blood T cell repertoires in COVID-19. Study-wide background: From T cells, B-cell-depleted T cells, or PBMCs came the material, which was cDNA or gDNA.

This CDR3 has 17 amino acids. V was clipped by 0 bases and J by 2 bases; unmatched bases: 7. Germline V lookup: CDR1 MNHEY, CDR2 SMNVEV (reference sequence). Participants, about 18 to 90 years old, spanned 24 US areas. In the original analysis: Quantification of nucleated cells was approximated via reference gene primer amplification. Using immunoSEQ multiplex PCR, the repertoire was profiled, and TCRdb retains in-frame clones only, with some absent. The V and J calls and clone size are taken from that table; D and trimming were inferred from the DNA. The sample carries a few hundred thousand clones, 80% to 90% recorded once.

This chain connects TRBV27 to TRBJ2-3, with 8 bases aligning to TRBD2. Sequenced input: PBMCs or T cells enriched from blood (not recorded which). The clonotype comes from a woman younger than 35 in a cohort exposed to, infected with or recovered from COVID-19 (not recorded which). For the CDR3, the DNA is TGTGCCAGCAGTTTATCGACGGGACTAGGGAACACAGATACGCAGTATTTT. It translates to CASSLSTGLGNTDTQYF.